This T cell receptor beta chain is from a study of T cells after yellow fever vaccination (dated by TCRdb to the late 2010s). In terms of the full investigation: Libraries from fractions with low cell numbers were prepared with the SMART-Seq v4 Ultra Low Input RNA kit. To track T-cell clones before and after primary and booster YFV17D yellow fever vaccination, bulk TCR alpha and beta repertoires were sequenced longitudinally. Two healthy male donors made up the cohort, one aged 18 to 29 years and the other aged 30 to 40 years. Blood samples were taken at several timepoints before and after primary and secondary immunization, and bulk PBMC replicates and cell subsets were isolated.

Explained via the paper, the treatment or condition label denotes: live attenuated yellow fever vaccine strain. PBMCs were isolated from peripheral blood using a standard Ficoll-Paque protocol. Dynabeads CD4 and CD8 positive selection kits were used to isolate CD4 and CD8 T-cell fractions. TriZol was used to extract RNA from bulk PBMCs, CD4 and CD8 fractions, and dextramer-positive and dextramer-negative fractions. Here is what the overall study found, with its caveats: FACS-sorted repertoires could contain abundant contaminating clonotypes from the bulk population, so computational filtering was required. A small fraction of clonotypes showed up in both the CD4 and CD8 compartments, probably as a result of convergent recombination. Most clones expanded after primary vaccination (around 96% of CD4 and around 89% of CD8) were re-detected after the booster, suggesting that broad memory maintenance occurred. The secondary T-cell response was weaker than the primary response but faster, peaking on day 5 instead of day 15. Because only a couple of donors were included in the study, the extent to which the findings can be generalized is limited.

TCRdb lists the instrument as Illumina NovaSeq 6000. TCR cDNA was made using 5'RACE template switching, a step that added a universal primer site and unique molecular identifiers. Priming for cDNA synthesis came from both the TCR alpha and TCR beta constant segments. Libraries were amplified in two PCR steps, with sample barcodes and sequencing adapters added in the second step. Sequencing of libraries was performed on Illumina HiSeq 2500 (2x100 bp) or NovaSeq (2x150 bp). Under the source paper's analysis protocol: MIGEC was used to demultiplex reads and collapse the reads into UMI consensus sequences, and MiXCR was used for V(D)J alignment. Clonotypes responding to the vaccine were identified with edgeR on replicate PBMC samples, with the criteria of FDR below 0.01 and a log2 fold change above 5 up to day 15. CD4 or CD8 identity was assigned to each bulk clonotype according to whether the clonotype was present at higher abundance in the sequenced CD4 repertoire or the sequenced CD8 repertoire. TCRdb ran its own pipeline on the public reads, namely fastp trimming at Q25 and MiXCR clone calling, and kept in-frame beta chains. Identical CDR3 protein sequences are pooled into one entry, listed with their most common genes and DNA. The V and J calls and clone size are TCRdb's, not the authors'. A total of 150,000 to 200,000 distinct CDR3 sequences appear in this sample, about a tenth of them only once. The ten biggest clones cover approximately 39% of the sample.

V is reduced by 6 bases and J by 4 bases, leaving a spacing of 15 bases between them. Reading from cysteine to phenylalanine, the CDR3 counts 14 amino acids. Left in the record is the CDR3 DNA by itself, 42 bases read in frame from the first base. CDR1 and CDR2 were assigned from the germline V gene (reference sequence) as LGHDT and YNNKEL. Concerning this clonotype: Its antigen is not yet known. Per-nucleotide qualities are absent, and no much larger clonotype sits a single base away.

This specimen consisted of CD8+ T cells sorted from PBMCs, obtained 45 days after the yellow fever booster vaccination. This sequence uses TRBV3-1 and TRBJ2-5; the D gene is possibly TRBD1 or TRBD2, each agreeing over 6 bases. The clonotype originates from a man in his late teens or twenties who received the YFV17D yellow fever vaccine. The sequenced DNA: TGTGCCAGCAGACGAACTTGGGGGGCAGAGACCCAGTACTTC. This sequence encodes CASRRTWGAETQYF.